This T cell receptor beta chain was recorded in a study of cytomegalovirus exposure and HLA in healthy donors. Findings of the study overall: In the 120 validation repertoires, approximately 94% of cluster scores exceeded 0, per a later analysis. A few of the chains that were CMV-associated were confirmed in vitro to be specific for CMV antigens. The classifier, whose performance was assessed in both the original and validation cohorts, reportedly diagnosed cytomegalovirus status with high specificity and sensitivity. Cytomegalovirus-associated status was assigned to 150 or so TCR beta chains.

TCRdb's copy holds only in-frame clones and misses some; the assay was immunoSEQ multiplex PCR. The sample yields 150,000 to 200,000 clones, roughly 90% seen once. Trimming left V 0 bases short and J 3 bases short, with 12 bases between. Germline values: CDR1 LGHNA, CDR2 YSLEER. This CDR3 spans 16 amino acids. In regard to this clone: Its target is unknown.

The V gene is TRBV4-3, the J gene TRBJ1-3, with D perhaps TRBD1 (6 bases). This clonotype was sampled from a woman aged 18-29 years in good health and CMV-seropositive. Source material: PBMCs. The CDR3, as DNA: TGCGCCAGCAGCCAAGAAGGCGGCAGGGGTGGAAACACCATATATTTT. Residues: CASSQEGGRGGNTIYF.